The 10 T cell receptor beta chains listed next were all sequenced from one sample in a study of beta chain features in type 1 diabetes. These receptors' targets are unknown. General study points: Moderate but significant shortening of TCRB CDR3s was recorded in all four CD4+ subsets from Type 1 diabetes patients.

Expressed TCRB transcripts were sequenced after all isolated RNA was converted to cDNA. Produced via immunoSEQ multiplex PCR; TCRdb's table is partial and in-frame only. The profile shows 160,000 or so clones, roughly 10% of them singletons. The sequenced material came from central memory CD4+ T cells from blood. The source is a woman in her twenties or thirties with type 1 diabetes.

The sample holds many counts of this clone. The rearrangement links TRBV7-2 to TRBJ2-3, with D uncertain. The CDR3 sequence is 12 residues long. Per the germline V gene, CDR1 is SGHTA and CDR2 is FQGNSA. V was shortened by 5 bases and J by 4 bases, with 7 bases between the two germline ends. The CDR3 region has the DNA TGTGCCAGCAGCCCCTTTTCAGATACGCAGTATTTT. Amino acid sequence: CASSPFSDTQYF.

The chain is built from TRBV11-2 and TRBJ2-4, with 10 bases lining up with TRBD2. The CDR3 consists of 17 residues. Germline CDR1 and CDR2: SGHAT and FQNNGV. V lost 4 bases and J lost 7; bases outside the gene matches: 13. The CDR3 spells CASSSVGSSGRTNIQYF. The CDR3 DNA is TGTGCCAGCAGCTCTGTCGGGAGTAGCGGGAGGACGAACATTCAGTACTTC.

The CDR3 spells CASSYWGQGYEQYF. The CDR3 DNA reads as TGTGCCAGCAGTTACTGGGGTCAGGGGTACGAGCAGTACTTC. The rearrangement joins TRBV6-6 to TRBJ2-7, with a tentative D call TRBD1 (6 bases). Trimming removed 1 base from V and 4 bases from J, with 11 bases in between. The CDR3 totals 14 residues. The germline CDR1 and CDR2 sequences are MNHNY and SVGAGI (reference sequence).

This clone showed up just a few times. The gene calls are TRBV9 and TRBJ2-1; the D gene is possibly TRBD2 (5 bases). The CDR3 has 16 amino acids. From germline, CDR1 is SGDLS and CDR2 YYNGEE. V gave up 4 bases and J gave up 2 bases, with 16 bases separating them. The CDR3: CASSPQALVAYNEQFF. CDR3 coding DNA: TGTGCCAGCAGCCCCCAGGCACTAGTTGCCTACAATGAGCAGTTCTTC.

This rearrangement joins TRBV21-1 to TRBJ1-5. TRBV21-1 corresponds to a pseudogene. The CDR3 loop spans 11 amino acids. The CDR3 spells CATGTGGPQHF. CDR3 nucleotide sequence: TGTGCCACCGGGACGGGGGGCCCCCAGCATTTT.

This clone has just a few counts. This chain joins TRBV10-3 and TRBJ1-2; tentative D call: TRBD1 (6 bases). Trimming took off 2 bases at V and 2 bases at J, with 6 bases between the two ends. The V gene's germline CDR1 is ENHRY and CDR2 SYGVKD. The CDR3 has 13 residues. The CDR3 region has the DNA TGTGCCATCAGTGAGGACAGGAACTATGGCTACACCTTC. Translated: CAISEDRNYGYTF.

The chain is built from TRBV11-2 and TRBJ1-2; maybe TRBD1 (6 bases). The germline V gene has CDR1 SGHAT and CDR2 FQNNGV. V was trimmed by 5 bases and J by 7 bases, leaving 17 bases between them. This CDR3 spans 14 amino acids. Written as DNA, the CDR3 is TGTGCCAGCAGCCCAAAACAGGGTGAAGGTGGCTACACCTTC. Translating it yields CASSPKQGEGGYTF.

There are a few counts of this clone. The chain links TRBV5-1 to TRBJ2-1; 7 nucleotides line up with TRBD2. The germline CDR1 and CDR2 sequences are SGHRS and YFSETQ. V was clipped by 5 bases and J by 6 bases; unmatched bases: 11. This CDR3 has 15 residues. CDR3 nucleotides: TGCGCCAGCAGTCTAGGGACTACCCGGAGCAATGAGCAGTTCTTC. Its translation: CASSLGTTRSNEQFF.

The V and J genes are TRBV4-2 and TRBJ1-2; TRBD1 aligns across 7 bases. CDR1 is LGHNA, CDR2 YNFKEQ, per germline. Trimming cost V 1 base and J 2 bases; bases outside gene matches: 7. This CDR3 has 16 amino acids. Written as DNA, the CDR3 is TGTGCCAGCAGCCAAGCCGGGACAGCGATAAACTATGGCTACACCTTC. Translation: CASSQAGTAINYGYTF.

The chain carries TRBV29-1 and TRBJ1-1; TRBD1 matches at 7 bases. The length of the CDR3 is 12 residues. Germline V gives CDR1 SQVTM, CDR2 ANQGSEA. After removal of 7 bases from V and 5 bases from J, the junction contained 7 bases not matched to a gene. The CDR3, as DNA: TGCAGCGGGACACAGGGGAGGACTGAAGCTTTCTTT. This gives the protein CSGTQGRTEAFF.